This TCR beta chain stems from a study of cytomegalovirus exposure and HLA in healthy donors. In its sample, this clone was seen a few times. Its target is not known. Germline V gene lookup returns CDR1 MGHRA and CDR2 YSYEKL. V dropped 8 bases and J dropped 4 bases, with 17 bases sitting between them. The CDR3 totals 15 residues. Study results and limitations: Indistinguishable V segments such as TRBV6-2 and TRBV6-3 were excluded. A later analysis linked a missense DCLRE1C variant to TCR beta V- and J-gene trimming.

PCR employed 60 Vbeta and 13 Jbeta primers. TCRdb's table, derived via immunoSEQ multiplex PCR, lists solely in-frame clones and lacks some. Of approximately 59,000 clones listed, about 63% are singletons. J is TRBJ2-2 and V is TRBV4-1; a possible D gene is TRBD1 (6 bases). The receptor's source is a man between 35 and 55 years old in good health and CMV-seropositive. The sample taken for sequencing was PBMCs. The CDR3 DNA is TGCGCCAGCTGTACACCAGGGGAAGGCACCGGGGAGCTGTTTTTT. It yields the protein CASCTPGEGTGELFF.